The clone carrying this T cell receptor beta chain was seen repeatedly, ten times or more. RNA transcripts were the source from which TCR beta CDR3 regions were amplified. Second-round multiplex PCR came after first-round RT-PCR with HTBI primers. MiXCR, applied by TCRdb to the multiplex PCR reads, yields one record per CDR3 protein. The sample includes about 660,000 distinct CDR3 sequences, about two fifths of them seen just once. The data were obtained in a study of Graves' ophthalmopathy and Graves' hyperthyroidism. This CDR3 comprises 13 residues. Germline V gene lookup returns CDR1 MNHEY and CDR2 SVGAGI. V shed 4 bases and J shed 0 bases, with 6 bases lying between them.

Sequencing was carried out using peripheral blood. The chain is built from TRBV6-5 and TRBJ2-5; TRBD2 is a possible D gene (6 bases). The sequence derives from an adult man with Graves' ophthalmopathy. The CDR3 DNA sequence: TGTGCCAGCAGTTGGACTAACCAAGAGACCCAGTACTTC. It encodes CASSWTNQETQYF.